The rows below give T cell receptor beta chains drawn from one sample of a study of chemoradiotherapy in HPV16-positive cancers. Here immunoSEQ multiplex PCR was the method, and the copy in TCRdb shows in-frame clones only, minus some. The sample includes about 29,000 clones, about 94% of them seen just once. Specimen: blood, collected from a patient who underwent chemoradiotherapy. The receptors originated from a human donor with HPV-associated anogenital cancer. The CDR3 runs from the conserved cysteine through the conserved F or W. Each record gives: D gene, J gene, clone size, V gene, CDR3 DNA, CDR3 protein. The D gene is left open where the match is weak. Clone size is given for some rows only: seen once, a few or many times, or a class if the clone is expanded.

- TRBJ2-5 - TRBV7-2 TGTGCCAGCAGCCCAGACGGCCCTCTTCGGACCCAGTACTTC CASSPDGPLRTQYF
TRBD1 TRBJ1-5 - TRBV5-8 TGTGCCAGCAGCATGGGGGACAGGGGAGACCAGCCCCAGCATTTT CASSMGDRGDQPQHF
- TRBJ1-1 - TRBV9 TGTGCCAGCAGCCTTACCCCCCGTGGCACTGAAGCTTTCTTT CASSLTPRGTEAFF
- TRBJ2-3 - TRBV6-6 TGTGCCAGCAATGGAGGGATAGATACGCAGTATTTT CASNGGIDTQYF
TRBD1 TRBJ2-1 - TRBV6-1 TGTGCCAGCAGTGATTCGGACAGGGGGCTTAGGGAGCAGTTCTTC CASSDSDRGLREQFF
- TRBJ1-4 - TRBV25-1 TGTGCCAGCAGTGAAATGGGTCCCGCCGAGCGGCGTGAAAAACTGTTTTTT CASSEMGPAERREKLFF
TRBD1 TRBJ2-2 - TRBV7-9 TGTGCCAGCAGCTTAGGAACAGGGGGCAGTAACACCGGGGAGCTGTTTTTT CASSLGTGGSNTGELFF
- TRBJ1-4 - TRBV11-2 TGTGCCAGCAGCTTGTGGGGTGAAAAACTGTTTTTT CASSLWGEKLFF
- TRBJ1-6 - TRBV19 TGTGCCAGTAGTTTCTACACAGGAAATTCACCCCTCCACTTT CASSFYTGNSPLHF
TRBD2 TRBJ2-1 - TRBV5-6 TGTGCCAGCAGTTGGGGGTCTAGCGGGGGGGCTGAGCAGTTCTTC CASSWGSSGGAEQFF
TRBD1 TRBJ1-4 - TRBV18 TGTGCCAGCGGCCGGGACAGGGGATCTAATGAAAAACTGTTTTTT CASGRDRGSNEKLFF
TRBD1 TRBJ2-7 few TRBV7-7 TGTGCTAGCAGCTTGGACAGGACTTACGAGCAGTACTTC CASSLDRTYEQYF